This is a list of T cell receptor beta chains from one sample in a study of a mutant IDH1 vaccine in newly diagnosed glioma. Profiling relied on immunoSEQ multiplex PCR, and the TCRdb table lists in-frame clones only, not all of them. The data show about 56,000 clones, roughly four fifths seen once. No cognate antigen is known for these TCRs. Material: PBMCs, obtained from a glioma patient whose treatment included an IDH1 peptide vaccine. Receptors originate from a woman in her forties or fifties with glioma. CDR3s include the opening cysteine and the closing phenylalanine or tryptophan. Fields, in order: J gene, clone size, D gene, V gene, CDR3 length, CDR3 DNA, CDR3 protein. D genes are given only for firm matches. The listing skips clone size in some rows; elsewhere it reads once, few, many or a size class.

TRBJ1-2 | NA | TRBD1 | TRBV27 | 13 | TGTGCCAGCAGTCGACAGGGGGCAGGTGGCTACACCTTC | CASSRQGAGGYTF
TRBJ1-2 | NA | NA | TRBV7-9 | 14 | TGTGCCAGCAGCTTAGCAGGGTTGGGCTATGGCTACACCTTC | CASSLAGLGYGYTF
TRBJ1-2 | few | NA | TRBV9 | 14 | TGTGCCAGCAGCGTAGCTGAGGGCGAGTATGGCTACACCTTC | CASSVAEGEYGYTF
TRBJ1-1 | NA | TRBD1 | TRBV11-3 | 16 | TGTGCCAGCAGCTTAAGTCGGACAGGGTCAAACACTGAAGCTTTCTTT | CASSLSRTGSNTEAFF
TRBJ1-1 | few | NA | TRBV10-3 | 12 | TGTGCCATCAGTGAGGTGAACACTGAAGCTTTCTTT | CAISEVNTEAFF
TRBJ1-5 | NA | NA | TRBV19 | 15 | TGTGCCAGTAGTATTACGGGGGATAGCAATCAGCCCCAGCATTTT | CASSITGDSNQPQHF
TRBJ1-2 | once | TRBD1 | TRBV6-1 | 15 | TGTGCCAGCAGTGATTGGACAGGCGCCAACTATGGCTACACCTTC | CASSDWTGANYGYTF
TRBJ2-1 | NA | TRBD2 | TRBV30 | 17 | TGTGCCTGGAAAAGTAGGGGGACTAGCGGACGATTTAATGAGCAGTTCTTC | CAWKSRGTSGRFNEQFF
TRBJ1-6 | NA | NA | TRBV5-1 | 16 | TGCGCCAGCAGCTTGGGTGGACACTCCTATAATTCACCCCTCCACTTT | CASSLGGHSYNSPLHF
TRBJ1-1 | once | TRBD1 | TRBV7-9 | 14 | TGTGCCAGCAGCTTAGCGCAGGGGGACACTGAAGCTTTCTTT | CASSLAQGDTEAFF
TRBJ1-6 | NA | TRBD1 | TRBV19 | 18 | TGTGCCAGTAGACCGGTGACAGGGGGTGAATCCGTAAATTCACCCCTCCACTTT | CASRPVTGGESVNSPLHF
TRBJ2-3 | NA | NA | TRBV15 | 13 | TGTGCCACCAGCAGAGATGGGGCAGATACGCAGTATTTT | CATSRDGADTQYF
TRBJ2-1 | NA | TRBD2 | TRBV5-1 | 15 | TGCGCCAGCAGCTTAGAGAGCGGGGGACGTGGGGAGCAGTTCTTC | CASSLESGGRGEQFF
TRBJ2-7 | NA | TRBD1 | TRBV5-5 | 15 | TGTGCCAGCAGCTCGGGGACAGCGAACTCCTACGAGCAGTACTTC | CASSSGTANSYEQYF
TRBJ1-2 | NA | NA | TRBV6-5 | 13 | TGTGCCAGCAATTCAGGGATTGGGTATGGCTACACCTTC | CASNSGIGYGYTF
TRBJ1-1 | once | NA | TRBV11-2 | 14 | TGTGCCAGCAGCTTAGTAAGGGGAAACACTGAAGCTTTCTTT | CASSLVRGNTEAFF
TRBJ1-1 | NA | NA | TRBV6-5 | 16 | TGTGCCAGCAGTTACTTTATTCCCCGAATGAACACTGAAGCTTTCTTT | CASSYFIPRMNTEAFF
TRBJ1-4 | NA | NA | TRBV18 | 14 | TGTGCCAGCTCACCACGGTCATTTGAGTCGGAACTGTTTTTT | CASSPRSFESELFF
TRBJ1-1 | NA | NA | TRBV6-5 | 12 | TGTGCCAGCAGTTACTCGATGGGGGAAGCTTTCTTT | CASSYSMGEAFF
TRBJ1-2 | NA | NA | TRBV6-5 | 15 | TGTGCCAGCAGTACCGGGGGGGGCAAAGGCTATGGCTACACCTTC | CASSTGGGKGYGYTF